This TCR beta chain was identified in a study of CXCR3-negative and CXCR3-positive naive CD8 T cells. Study results and limitations: Whereas memory cells differed, naive CXCR3-negative and CXCR3-positive cells shared similar TRBV-TRBJ usage. Both naive subsets had comparably high diversity; memory CD8+ cells much lower.

The CDR3 consists of 16 residues. Germline-derived CDR1 and CDR2 are MNHEY and SMNVEV (reference sequence). The method, 5' RACE with UMI labels, was used to prepare the TRB cDNA libraries. TCRdb reanalyzed the 5' RACE reads and collapses them to one entry per CDR3 protein, without DNA. The sample holds tens of thousands of distinct CDR3 sequences. Naive CD8+ T cells showed CD45RO-CCR7+CD27+CD95-. On this clonotype itself: The antigen is unknown.

The V call is TRBV27, the J call TRBJ2-2; TCRdb's assignment of TRBD2 cannot be checked, as there is no DNA. This clonotype was sampled from a human donor in good health. Some clones in this sample may be carry-over from other donors' samples. Sequencing was carried out using naive CXCR3- CD8+ T cells from blood. Stated subset: CD45RO-CCR7+CD27+CD95- naive CD8+ T cells lacking CXCR3 (TNR3-). The CDR3 sequence: CASSSGTSGTTGELFF.